This T cell receptor beta chain stems from a study of blood T cell repertoires in COVID-19. The CDR3 is 15 residues long. The germline gives CDR1 ENHRY, CDR2 SYGVKD. In regard to this clone: Sequence at one end of the junction differs from germline and may be a read error. Other DNA variants within this sample encode the same CDR3.

The assay was immunoSEQ multiplex PCR, and TCRdb's table has in-frame clones only and misses some. Of around 95,000 clones in the sample, approximately 86% were seen once. The source of this sequence is a human donor in a cohort sampled during active COVID-19. The V gene is TRBV10-3, the J gene TRBJ2-7, with D uncertain. The sample comprised peripheral blood. CDR3 loop: CAISESLGGSYEQYF. The CDR3 DNA reads as TGTGCCATCAGTGAGTCGCTTGGCGGATCCTACGAGCAGTATTTC.